This TCR beta chain appears in the sequencing data of a study of CD8+CD57+ T cells in acquired aplastic anemia. This clonotype was counted many times. Those patients picked for sequencing had displayed CD8+CD57+ cell expansion on flow cytometry. Germline-derived CDR1 and CDR2 are LGHNA and YSLEER. The CDR3 covers 14 residues. V lost 7 bases, J lost 4 bases, and 14 bases lay in between. Genomic DNA templated the TCR beta VDJ and CDR3 profiling. MiXCR was run by TCRdb on the reads, yielding one entry per CDR3 protein. The sample lists 150,000 to 200,000 distinct CDR3 sequences, 40% to 55% seen once, with roughly 3.5% in the top ten.

The V call is TRBV4-3, the J call TRBJ2-1; D is undetermined. Sequenced input: sorted CD4+, CD8+, or CD8+CD57+ T cells (not recorded which) from PBMCs. The clonotype was recovered from a human donor with aplastic anemia. The CDR3 spells CASKSQTSYNEQFF. In DNA, the CDR3 is TGCGCCAGCAAATCCCAAACATCGTACAATGAGCAGTTCTTC.